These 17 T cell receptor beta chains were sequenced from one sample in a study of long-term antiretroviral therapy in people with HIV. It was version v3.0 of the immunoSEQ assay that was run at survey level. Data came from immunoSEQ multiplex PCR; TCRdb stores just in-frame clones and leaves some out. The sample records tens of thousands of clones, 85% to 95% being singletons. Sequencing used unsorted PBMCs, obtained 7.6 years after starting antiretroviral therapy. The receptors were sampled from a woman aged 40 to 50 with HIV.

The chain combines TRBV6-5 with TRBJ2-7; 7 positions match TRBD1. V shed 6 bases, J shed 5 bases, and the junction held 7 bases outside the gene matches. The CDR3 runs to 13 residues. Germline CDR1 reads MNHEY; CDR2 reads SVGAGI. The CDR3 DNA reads TGTGCCAGCAGCCAACAGGGGATGGACGAGCAGTACTTC. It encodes CASSQQGMDEQYF.

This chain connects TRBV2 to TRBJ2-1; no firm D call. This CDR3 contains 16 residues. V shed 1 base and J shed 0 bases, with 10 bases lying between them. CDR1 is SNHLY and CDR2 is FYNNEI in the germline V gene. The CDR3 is CASSEVKFSSYNEQFF. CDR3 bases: TGTGCCAGCAGTGAAGTCAAGTTTAGCTCCTACAATGAGCAGTTCTTC.

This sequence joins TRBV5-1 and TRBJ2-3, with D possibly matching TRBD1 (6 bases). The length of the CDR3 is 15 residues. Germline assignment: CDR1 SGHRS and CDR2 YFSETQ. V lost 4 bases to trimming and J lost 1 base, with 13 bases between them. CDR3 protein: CASSPRAGGTDTQYF. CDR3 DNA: TGCGCCAGCAGCCCGCGGGCAGGGGGCACAGATACGCAGTATTTT. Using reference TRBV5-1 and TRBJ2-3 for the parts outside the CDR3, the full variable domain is KAGVTQTPRYLIKTRGQQVTLSCSPISGHRSVSWYQQTPGQGLQFLFEYFSETQRNKGNFPGRFSGRQFSNSRSEMNVSTLELGDSALYLCASSPRAGGTDTQYFGPGTRLTVL.

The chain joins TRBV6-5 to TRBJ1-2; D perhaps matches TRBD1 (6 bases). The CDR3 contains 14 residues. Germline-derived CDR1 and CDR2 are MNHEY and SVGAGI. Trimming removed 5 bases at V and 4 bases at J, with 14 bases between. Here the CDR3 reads CASSGQKNSYGYTF. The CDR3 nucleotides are TGTGCCAGCAGTGGACAGAAAAACTCCTATGGCTACACCTTC.

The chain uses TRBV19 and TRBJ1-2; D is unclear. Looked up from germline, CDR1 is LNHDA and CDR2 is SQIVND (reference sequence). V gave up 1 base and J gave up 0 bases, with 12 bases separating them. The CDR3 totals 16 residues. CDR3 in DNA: TGTGCCAGTAGTATAGGTATCTCCGGAACTAACTATGGCTACACCTTC. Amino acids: CASSIGISGTNYGYTF.

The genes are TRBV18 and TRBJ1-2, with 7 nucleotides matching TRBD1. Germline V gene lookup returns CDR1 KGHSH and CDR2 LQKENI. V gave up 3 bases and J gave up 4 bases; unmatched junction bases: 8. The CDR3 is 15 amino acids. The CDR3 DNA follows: TGTGCCAGCTCACCGGGTCAGGGGGTTGGCTATGGCTACACCTTC. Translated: CASSPGQGVGYGYTF.

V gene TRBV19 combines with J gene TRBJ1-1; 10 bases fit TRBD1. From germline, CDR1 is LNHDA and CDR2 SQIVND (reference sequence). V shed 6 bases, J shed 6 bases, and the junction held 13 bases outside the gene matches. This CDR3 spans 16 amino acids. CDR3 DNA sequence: TGTGCCAGTAGCCAACTTCCGGGACAGGGGCGACCTGAAGCTTTCTTT. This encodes CASSQLPGQGRPEAFF.

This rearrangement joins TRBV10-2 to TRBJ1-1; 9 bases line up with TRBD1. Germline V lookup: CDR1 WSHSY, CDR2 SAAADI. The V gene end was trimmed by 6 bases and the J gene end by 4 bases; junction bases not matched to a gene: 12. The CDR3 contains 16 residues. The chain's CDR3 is CASRDRDRVSGTEAFF. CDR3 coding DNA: TGCGCCAGCAGGGACCGGGACAGGGTTTCGGGCACTGAAGCTTTCTTT.

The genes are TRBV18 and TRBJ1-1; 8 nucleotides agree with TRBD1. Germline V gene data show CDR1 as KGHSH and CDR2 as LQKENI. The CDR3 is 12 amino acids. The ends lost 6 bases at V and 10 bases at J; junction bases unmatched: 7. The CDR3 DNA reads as TGTGCCAGCTCTCTACAGGGGGAGGGAGCTTTCTTT. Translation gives CASSLQGEGAFF.

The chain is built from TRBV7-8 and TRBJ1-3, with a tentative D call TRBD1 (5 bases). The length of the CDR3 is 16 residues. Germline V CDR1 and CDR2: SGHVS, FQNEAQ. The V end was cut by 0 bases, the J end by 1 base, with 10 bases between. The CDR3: CASSLASGGSGNTIYF. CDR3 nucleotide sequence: TGTGCCAGCAGCTTAGCGTCGGGGGGTTCTGGAAACACCATATATTTT.

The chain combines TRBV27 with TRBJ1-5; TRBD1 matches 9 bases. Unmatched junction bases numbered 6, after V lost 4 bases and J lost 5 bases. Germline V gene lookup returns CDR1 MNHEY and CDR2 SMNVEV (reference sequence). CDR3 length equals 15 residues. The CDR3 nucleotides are TGTGCCAGCAGTTCCCACAGGGGGCCATATCAGCCCCAGCATTTT. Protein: CASSSHRGPYQPQHF.

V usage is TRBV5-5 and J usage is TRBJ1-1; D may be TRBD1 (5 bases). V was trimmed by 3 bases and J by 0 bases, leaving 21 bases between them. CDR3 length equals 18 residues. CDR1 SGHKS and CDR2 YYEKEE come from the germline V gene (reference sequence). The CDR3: CASSSSGHRVYMNTEAFF. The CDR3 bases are TGTGCCAGCAGCTCGTCAGGACACCGCGTATACATGAACACTGAAGCTTTCTTT.

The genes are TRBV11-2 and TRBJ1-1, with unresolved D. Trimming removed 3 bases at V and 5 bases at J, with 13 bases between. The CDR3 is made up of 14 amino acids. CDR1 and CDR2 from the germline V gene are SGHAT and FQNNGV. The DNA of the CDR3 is TGTGCCAGCAGCTTCATGCGCAGTGAAACTGAAGCTTTCTTT. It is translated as CASSFMRSETEAFF.

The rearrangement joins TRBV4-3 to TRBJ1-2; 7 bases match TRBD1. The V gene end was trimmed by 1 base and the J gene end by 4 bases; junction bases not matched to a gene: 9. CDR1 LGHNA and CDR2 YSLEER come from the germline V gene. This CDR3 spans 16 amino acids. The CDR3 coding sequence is TGCGCCAGCAGCCAAGGGACCTCGACAGGGCCCTATGGCTACACCTTC. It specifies CASSQGTSTGPYGYTF.

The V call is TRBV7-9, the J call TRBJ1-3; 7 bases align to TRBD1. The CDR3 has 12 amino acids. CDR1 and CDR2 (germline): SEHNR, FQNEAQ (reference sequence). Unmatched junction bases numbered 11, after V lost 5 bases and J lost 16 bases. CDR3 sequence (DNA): TGTGCCAGCAGCCTGGCCGGGACAGATATGTATTTT. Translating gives CASSLAGTDMYF.

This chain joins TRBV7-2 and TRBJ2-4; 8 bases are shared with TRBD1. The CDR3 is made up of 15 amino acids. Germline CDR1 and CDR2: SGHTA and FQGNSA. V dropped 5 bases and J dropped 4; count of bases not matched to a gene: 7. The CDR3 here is CASSPTDRGKNIQYF. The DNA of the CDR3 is TGTGCCAGCAGCCCAACTGACAGGGGTAAAAACATTCAGTACTTC. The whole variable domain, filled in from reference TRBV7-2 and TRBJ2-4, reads GAGVSQSPSNKVTEKGKDVELRCDPISGHTALYWYRQSLGQGLEFLIYFQGNSAPDKSGLPSDRFSAERTGGSVSTLTIQRTQQEDSAVYLCASSPTDRGKNIQYFGAGTRLSVL.

The CDR3 is CASSLGGSIYEQYF. CDR3 coding DNA: TGCGCCAGCAGCCTGGGGGGGTCAATCTACGAGCAGTACTTC. The chain has TRBV5-1 and TRBJ2-7, with 7 bases matching TRBD2. CDR3 length: 14 residues. The junction had 7 bases not matched to a gene; V was cut back by 4 bases and J by 3 bases. Germline V gene data show CDR1 as SGHRS and CDR2 as YFSETQ. The entire variable domain, with the rest obtained from reference TRBV5-1 and TRBJ2-7, is as follows: KAGVTQTPRYLIKTRGQQVTLSCSPISGHRSVSWYQQTPGQGLQFLFEYFSETQRNKGNFPGRFSGRQFSNSRSEMNVSTLELGDSALYLCASSLGGSIYEQYFGPGTRLTVT.